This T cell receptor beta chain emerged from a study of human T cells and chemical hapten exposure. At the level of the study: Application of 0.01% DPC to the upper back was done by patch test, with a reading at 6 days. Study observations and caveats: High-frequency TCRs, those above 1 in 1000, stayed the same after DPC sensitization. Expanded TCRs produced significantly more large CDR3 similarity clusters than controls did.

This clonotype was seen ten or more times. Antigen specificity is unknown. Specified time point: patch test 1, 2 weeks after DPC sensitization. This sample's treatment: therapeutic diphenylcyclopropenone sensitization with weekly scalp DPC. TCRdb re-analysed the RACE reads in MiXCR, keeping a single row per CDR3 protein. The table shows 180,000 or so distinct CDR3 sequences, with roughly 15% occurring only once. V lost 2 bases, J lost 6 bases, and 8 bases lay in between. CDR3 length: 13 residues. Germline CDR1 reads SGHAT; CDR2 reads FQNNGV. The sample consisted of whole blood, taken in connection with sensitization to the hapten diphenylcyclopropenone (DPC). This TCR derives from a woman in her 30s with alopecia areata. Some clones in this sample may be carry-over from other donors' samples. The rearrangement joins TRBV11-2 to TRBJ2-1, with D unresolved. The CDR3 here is CASSLFPFNEQFF. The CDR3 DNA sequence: TGTGCCAGCAGCTTATTTCCGTTCAATGAGCAGTTCTTC.